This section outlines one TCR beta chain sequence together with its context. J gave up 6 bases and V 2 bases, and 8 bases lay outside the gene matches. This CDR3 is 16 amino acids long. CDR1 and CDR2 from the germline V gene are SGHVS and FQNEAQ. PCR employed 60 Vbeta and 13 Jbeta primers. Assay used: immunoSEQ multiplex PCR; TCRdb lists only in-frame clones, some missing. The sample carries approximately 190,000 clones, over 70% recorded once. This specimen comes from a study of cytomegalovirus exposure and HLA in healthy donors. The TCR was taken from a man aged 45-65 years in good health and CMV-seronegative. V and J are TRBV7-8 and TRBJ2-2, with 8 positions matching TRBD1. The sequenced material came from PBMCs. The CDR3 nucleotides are TGTGCCAGCAGCTTACCGCCAGGGGGCCACGCCGGGGAGCTGTTTTTT. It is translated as CASSLPPGGHAGELFF.